This T cell receptor (beta chain) was obtained from a study of T cells in Graves' hyperthyroidism and ophthalmopathy. Overall study: At initial diagnosis, before any treatment had begun, peripheral blood was obtained. General study findings and limits: The blood repertoire included most of the expanded thyroid clonotypes above 0.001.

Amplified TCR beta CDR3 regions came from RNA transcripts. HTBI primers were the set used in a first-round RT-PCR of the TCR CDR3. TCRdb reprocessed the multiplex PCR reads with MiXCR, giving one entry per CDR3 protein. Of fewer than 550,000 distinct CDR3 sequences listed, roughly 14% are singletons. Diagnoses were established using clinical symptoms, serum thyroxine and TRAb, thyroid ultrasound and orbital computed tomography. The table lists this clonotype with a few counts. Its antigen remains unidentified. This receptor was taken from a woman under 30 with Graves' hyperthyroidism. Source material: blood.

The CDR3 sequence is CASSISGTNYEQYF. As DNA, the CDR3 is TGTGCCAGTAGTATCTCCGGGACAAACTACGAGCAGTACTTC. The chain recombines TRBV19 with TRBJ2-7; D is possibly TRBD1 (6 bases). V was shortened by 3 bases and J by 3 bases, with 12 bases between the two germline ends. The length of the CDR3 is 14 residues. Germline CDR1 is LNHDA and CDR2 is SQIVND (reference sequence).